This T cell receptor (beta chain) comes out of a study of T cell changes during pregnancy in multiple sclerosis. Assay used: immunoSEQ multiplex PCR; TCRdb lists only in-frame clones, some missing. The table lists about 40,000 clones, around 94% of them singletons. Germline V lookup: CDR1 ENHRY, CDR2 SYGVKD. This CDR3 has 14 residues. V lost 10 bases and J lost 4; bases outside the gene matches: 6. Sequencing used CD4+ T cells from peripheral blood mononuclear cells, obtained before pregnancy. The chain carries TRBV10-3 and TRBJ2-1; 11 bases fit TRBD2. This clonotype originated in a female donor with multiple sclerosis, enrolled in a pregnancy study. The CDR3 is CATSGTSGYNEQFF. CDR3 DNA: TGTGCCACCTCCGGGACTAGCGGTTACAATGAGCAGTTCTTC.